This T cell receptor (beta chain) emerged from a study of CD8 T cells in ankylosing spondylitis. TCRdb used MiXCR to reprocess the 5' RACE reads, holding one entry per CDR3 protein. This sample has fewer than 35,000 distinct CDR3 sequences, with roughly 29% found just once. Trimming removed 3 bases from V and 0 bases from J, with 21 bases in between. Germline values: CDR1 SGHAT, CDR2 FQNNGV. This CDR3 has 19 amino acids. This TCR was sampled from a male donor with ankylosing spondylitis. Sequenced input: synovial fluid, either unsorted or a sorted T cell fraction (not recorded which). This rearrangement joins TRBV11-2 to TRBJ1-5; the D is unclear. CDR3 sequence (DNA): TGTGCCAGCAGCTTCCCCGTAGGGCCGAACTTTAATAGCAATCAGCCCCAGCATTTT. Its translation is CASSFPVGPNFNSNQPQHF.